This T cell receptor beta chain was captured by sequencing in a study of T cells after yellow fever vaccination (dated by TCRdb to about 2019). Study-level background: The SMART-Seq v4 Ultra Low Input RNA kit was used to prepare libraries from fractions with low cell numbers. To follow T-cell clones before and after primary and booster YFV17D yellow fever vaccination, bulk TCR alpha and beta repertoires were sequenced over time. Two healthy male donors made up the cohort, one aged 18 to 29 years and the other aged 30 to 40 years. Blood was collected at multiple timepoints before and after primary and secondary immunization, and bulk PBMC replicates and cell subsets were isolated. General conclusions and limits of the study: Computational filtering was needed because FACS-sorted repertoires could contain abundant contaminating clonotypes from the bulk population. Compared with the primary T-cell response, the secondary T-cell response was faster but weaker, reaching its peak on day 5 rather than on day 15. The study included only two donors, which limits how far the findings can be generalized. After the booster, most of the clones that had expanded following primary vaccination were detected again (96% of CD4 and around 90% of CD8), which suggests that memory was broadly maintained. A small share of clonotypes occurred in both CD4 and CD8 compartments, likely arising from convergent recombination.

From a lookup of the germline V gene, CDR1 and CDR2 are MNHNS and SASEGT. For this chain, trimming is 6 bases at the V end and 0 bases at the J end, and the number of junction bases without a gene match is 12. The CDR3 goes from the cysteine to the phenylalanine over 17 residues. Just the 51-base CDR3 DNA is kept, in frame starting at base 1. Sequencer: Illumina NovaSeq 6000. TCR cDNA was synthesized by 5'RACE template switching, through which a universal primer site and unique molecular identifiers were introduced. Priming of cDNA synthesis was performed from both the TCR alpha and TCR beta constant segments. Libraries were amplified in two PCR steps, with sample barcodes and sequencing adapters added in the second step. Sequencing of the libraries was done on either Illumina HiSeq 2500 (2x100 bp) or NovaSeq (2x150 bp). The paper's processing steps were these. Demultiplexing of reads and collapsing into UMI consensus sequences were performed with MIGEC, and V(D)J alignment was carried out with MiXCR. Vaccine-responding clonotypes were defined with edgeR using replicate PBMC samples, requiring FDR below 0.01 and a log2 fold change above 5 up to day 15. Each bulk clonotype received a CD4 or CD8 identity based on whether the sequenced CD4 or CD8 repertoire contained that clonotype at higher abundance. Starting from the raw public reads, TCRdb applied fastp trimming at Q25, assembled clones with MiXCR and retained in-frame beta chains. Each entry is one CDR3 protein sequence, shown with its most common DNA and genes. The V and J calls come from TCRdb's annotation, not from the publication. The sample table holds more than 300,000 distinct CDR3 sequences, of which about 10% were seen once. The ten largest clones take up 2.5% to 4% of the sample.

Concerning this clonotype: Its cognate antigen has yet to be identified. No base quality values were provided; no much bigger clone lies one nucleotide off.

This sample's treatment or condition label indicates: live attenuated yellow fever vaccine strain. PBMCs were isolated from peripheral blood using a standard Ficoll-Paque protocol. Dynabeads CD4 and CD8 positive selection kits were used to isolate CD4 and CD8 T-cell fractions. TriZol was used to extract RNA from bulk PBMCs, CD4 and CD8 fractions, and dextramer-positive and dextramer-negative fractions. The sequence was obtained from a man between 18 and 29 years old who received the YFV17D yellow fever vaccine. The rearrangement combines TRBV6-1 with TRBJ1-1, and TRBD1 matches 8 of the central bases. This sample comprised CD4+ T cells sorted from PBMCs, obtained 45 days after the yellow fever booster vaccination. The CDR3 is CASRLWGTGDMNTEAFF. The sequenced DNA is TGTGCCAGCAGATTGTGGGGGACAGGAGACATGAACACTGAAGCTTTCTTT.